This TCR beta chain was identified in a study of identical twins. V was pared by 7 bases and J by 6 bases, with 8 bases of the junction left unmatched. The CDR3 length is 14 residues. CDR1 is ENHRY and CDR2 is SYGVKD in the germline V gene. Using its own MiXCR run on the 5' RACE reads, TCRdb lists one record per CDR3 protein. The table has 650,000 to 750,000 distinct CDR3 sequences, 20% to 25% seen once. These records were also assigned to another study, of T cells expressing NK-cell markers.

Sequencing used PBMCs. The receptor was derived from a woman under 30 in good health. This chain uses TRBV10-3 with TRBJ2-7, with 11 bases aligning to TRBD2. CDR3 region: CAIKALAGDREQYF. The CDR3 region has the DNA TGTGCCATCAAAGCACTAGCGGGAGATCGCGAGCAGTACTTC.